The sequence of this TCR beta chain was determined in a study of human T cells and chemical hapten exposure. Study information: Doses of diphenylcyclopropenone went to the patients' scalps weekly throughout the roughly 23-week study.

Study-level points and caveats: The formation of large CDR3 similarity clusters by expanded TCRs significantly exceeded that of controls.

In the library, unique molecular identifiers were attached to individual cDNA molecules. As originally analysed: A per-sample median of about 96,000 TCRs was observed, with counts ranging from roughly 20,000 to 750,000. TCRdb independently ran MiXCR on the RACE reads; one entry per CDR3 protein. What appears here as the V and J calls and clone size reflects TCRdb's work, not the paper's. The top ten hold 8.4% of the sample, which has about 340,000 distinct CDR3 sequences, 5.5% to 8% seen once. The J segment lost 7 bases and the V segment lost 5 bases, leaving 13 bases of the junction unmatched. This CDR3 spans 16 amino acids. Comments on this clonotype: Antigen: not known.

Time point reported: patch test 1, 2 weeks after DPC sensitization. The treatment is: therapeutic diphenylcyclopropenone sensitization with weekly scalp DPC. V and J are TRBV12-3 or TRBV12-4 and TRBJ2-1; 8 positions match TRBD1. Sequences were derived from whole blood, sampled in connection with sensitization to the hapten diphenylcyclopropenone (DPC). This TCR was sampled from a woman aged 18-29 years with alopecia areata. Some clones in this sample may be carry-over from other donors' samples. The CDR3 sequence is CASSRPPGTGLNEQFF. CDR3 DNA sequence: TGTGCCAGCAGTCGTCCTCCCGGGACAGGACTTAATGAGCAGTTCTTC.